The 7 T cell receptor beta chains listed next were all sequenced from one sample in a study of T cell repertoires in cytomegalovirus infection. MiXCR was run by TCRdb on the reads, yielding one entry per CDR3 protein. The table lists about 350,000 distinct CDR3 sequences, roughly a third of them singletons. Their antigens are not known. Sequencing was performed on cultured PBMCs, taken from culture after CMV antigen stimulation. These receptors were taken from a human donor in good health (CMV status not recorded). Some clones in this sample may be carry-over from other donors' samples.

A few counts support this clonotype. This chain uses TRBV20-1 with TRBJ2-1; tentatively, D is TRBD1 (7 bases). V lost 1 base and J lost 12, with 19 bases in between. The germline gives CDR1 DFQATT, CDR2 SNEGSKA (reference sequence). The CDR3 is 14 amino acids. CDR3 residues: CSARAARGAVGQFF. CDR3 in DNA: TGCAGTGCTAGAGCGGCCAGGGGGGCGGTGGGGCAGTTCTTC.

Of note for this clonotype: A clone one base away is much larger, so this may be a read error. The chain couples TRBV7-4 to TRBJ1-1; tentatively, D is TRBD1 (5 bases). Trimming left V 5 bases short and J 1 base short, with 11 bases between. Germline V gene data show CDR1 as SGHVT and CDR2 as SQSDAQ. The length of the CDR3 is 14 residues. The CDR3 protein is CASSPGTSNTEAFF. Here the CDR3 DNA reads TGTGCCAGCAGCCCCGGGACGTCGAACACTGAAGCTTTCTTT.

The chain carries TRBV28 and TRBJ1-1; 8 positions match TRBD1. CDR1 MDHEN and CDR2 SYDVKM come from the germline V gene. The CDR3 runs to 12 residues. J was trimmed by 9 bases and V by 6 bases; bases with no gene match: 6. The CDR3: CASRSTGVKAFF. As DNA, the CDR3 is TGTGCCAGCAGATCGACAGGGGTGAAAGCTTTCTTT.

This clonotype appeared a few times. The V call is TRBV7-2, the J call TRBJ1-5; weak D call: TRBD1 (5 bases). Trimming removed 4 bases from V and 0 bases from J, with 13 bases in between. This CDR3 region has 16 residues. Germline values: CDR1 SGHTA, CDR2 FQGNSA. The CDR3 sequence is CASSSRGGNSNQPQHF. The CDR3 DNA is TGTGCCAGCAGCTCCCGGGGGGGAAATAGCAATCAGCCCCAGCATTTT.

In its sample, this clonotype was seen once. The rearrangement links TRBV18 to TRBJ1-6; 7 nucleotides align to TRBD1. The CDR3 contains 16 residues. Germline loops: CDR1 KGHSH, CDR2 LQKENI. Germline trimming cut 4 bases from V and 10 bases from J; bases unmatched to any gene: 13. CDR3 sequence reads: CASSLNAGGEGSPLHF. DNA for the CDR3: TGTGCCAGCTCACTAAACGCAGGGGGTGAAGGGTCACCCCTCCACTTT. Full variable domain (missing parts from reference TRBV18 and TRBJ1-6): NAGVMQNPRHLVRRRGQEARLRCSPMKGHSHVYWYRQLPEEGLKFMVYLQKENIIDESGMPKERFSAEFPKEGPSILRIQQVVRGDSAAYFCASSLNAGGEGSPLHFGNGTRLTVT.

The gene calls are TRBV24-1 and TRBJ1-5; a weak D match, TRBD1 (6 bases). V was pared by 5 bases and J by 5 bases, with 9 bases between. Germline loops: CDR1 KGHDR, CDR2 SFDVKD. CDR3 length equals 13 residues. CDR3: CATSGNRDQPQHF. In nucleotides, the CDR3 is TGTGCCACCAGTGGAAACAGGGATCAGCCCCAGCATTTT.

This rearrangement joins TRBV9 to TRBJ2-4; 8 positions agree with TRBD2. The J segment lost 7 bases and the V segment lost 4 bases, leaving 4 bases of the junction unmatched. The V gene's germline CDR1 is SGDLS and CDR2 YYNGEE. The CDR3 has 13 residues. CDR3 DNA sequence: TGTGCCAGCAGCTCCCGGGGGGGGAACATTCAGTACTTC. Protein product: CASSSRGGNIQYF.